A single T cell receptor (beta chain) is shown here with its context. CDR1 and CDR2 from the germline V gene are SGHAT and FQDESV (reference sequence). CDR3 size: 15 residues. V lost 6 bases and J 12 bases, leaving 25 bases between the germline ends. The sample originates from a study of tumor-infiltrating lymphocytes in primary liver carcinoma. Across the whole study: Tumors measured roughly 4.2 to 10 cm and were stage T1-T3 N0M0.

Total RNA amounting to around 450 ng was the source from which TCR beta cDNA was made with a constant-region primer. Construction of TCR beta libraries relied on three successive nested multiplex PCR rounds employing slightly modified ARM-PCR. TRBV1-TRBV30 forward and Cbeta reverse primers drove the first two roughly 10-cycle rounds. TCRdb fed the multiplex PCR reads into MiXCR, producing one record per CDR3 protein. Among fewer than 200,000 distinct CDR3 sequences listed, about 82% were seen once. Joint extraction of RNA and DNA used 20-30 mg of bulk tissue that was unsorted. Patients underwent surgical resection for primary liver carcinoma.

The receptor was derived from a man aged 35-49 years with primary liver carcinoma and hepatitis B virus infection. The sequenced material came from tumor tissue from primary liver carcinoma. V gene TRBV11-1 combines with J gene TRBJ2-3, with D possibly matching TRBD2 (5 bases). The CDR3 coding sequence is TGTGCCAGCAGTTTGCCGAGGGAGAGCATAGATGCTCAGTATTTT. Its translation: CASSLPRESIDAQYF. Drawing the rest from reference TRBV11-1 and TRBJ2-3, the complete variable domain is EAEVAQSPRYKITEKSQAVAFWCDPISGHATLYWYRQILGQGPELLVQFQDESVVDDSQLPKDRFSAERLKGVDSTLKIQPAELGDSAMYLCASSLPRESIDAQYFGPGTRLTVL.